The clone carrying this TCR beta chain was seen ten or more times. Its specificity is unknown. Sequencing was done on patients that had shown CD8+CD57+ cell expansion by flow cytometry. The diagnosis in all patients was severe acquired aplastic anemia. These data originate in a study of CD8+CD57+ T cells in acquired aplastic anemia. For the study at large: DNA recovered from sorted CD4+ and CD8+ cells had a mean of about 3.5 ug.

With V trimmed by 4 bases and J by 2 bases, 4 bases remained unmatched. The V gene's germline CDR1 is DFQATT and CDR2 SNEGSKA (reference sequence). The CDR3 extends over 14 amino acids. Study results and caveats: Roughly 30 sequences, all CD8+ CDR3, were shared between patients and controls.

Genomic DNA served as template for TCR beta VDJ and CDR3 profiling. One entry per CDR3 protein results from TCRdb running MiXCR on the reads. The data hold around 150,000 distinct CDR3 sequences, with roughly two thirds observed a single time. The sequenced sample consisted of sorted CD4+, CD8+, or CD8+CD57+ T cells (not recorded which) from PBMCs. V gene TRBV20-1 combines with J gene TRBJ2-7, with 11 nucleotides matching TRBD2. The receptor was derived from a human donor with aplastic anemia. CDR3 amino acids: CSATTSGRPYEQYF. CDR3 in DNA: TGCAGTGCTACCACTAGCGGGAGACCCTACGAGCAGTACTTC.